These T cell receptor beta chains were read from a single sample in a study of Ad26.COV2.S vaccination and SARS-CoV-2 variants. This table comes from immunoSEQ multiplex PCR, and its TCRdb copy is limited to in-frame clones, with some not included. The table shows roughly 320,000 clones, with 85% occurring only once. Sequencing used peripheral blood, obtained in a trial of Ad26.COV2.S vaccine versus placebo. These receptors all stem from a person aged 18-60 years who received the Ad26.COV2.S COVID-19 vaccine or a placebo. Each CDR3 is given with its conserved first and last residue. The D gene is left open where the match is weak. Only part of the rows carry a size: once, few, many, or a class if the clone is expanded.

V: TRBV3-1/TRBV3-2; size: -; J: TRBJ1-2; D: TRBD1; DNA: TGTGCCAGCAGCCAAGGGACCCCCGGGACAGGGGAGGATGGCTACACCTTC; CDR3: CASSQGTPGTGEDGYTF
V: TRBV6-5; size: -; J: TRBJ1-1; D: TRBD1; DNA: TGTGCCAGCAGTTCCGGACAGGGGAACACTGAAGCTTTCTTT; CDR3: CASSSGQGNTEAFF
V: TRBV19; size: -; J: TRBJ2-4; D: TRBD2; DNA: TGTGCCAGTATGAAATCTCCGGGACTAGCGGCGGGACAGTACTTC; CDR3: CASMKSPGLAAGQYF
V: TRBV3-1/TRBV3-2; size: -; J: TRBJ2-3; D: TRBD2; DNA: TGTGCCAGCAGCAAAGTCACTAGCGGGGGATCTGTCTTCGGCACAGATACGCAGTATTTT; CDR3: CASSKVTSGGSVFGTDTQYF
V: TRBV20-1; size: -; J: TRBJ2-7; D: -; DNA: TGCAGTGGGCGACGGGACGAGCAGTACTTC; CDR3: CSGRRDEQYF
V: TRBV5-5; size: -; J: TRBJ2-1; D: TRBD1; DNA: TGTGCCAGCAGCTTGGCCGGGACAGGGACCTACAATGAGCAGTTCTTC; CDR3: CASSLAGTGTYNEQFF
V: TRBV11-3; size: -; J: TRBJ2-1; D: -; DNA: TGTGCCAGCAGCTCGAATGGGCCAGGGATTGAGCAGTTCTTC; CDR3: CASSSNGPGIEQFF
V: TRBV19; size: -; J: TRBJ1-4; D: -; DNA: TGTGCCAGCGGAAGACCTAGTAGTACTGTCCTCCCTGAAAAACTGTTTTTT; CDR3: CASGRPSSTVLPEKLFF
V: TRBV7-8; size: few; J: TRBJ1-2; D: -; DNA: TGTGCCAGCAGCTTAGCAGCCGCGGGGCCCCTGGGCTACACCTTC; CDR3: CASSLAAAGPLGYTF
V: TRBV7-3; size: -; J: TRBJ2-7; D: TRBD1; DNA: TGTGCCAGCAGCCAAATCGCTCCGGGACAGGAGGGGGCCTACGAGCAGTACTTC; CDR3: CASSQIAPGQEGAYEQYF
V: TRBV5-1; size: -; J: TRBJ1-4; D: TRBD1; DNA: TGCGCCAGCAGCTTGGCAGGGGGCGAGGGTGAAAAACTGTTTTTT; CDR3: CASSLAGGEGEKLFF
V: TRBV7-9; size: -; J: TRBJ1-6; D: -; DNA: TGTGCCAGCAGCTTACTTCCGGAGGGTTCACCCCTCCACTTT; CDR3: CASSLLPEGSPLHF
V: TRBV14; size: -; J: TRBJ2-2; D: -; DNA: TGTGCCAGCAGCCAAGGCAGGGCGGTACCCGACACCGGGGAGCTGTTTTTT; CDR3: CASSQGRAVPDTGELFF
V: TRBV4-2; size: -; J: TRBJ1-4; D: TRBD1; DNA: TGTGCCAGCAGCCCGACAGGGGACAGGAATGAAAAACTGTTTTTT; CDR3: CASSPTGDRNEKLFF
V: TRBV5-6; size: -; J: TRBJ2-3; D: TRBD2; DNA: TGTGCCAGCAGGCTACCGGGACTAGAGGCAGATACGCAGTATTTT; CDR3: CASRLPGLEADTQYF
V: TRBV3-1/TRBV3-2; size: -; J: TRBJ2-3; D: TRBD2; DNA: TGTGCCAGCAGCTTACTAGCGGGGGGTTTCCATACGCAGTATTTT; CDR3: CASSLLAGGFHTQYF
V: TRBV13; size: -; J: TRBJ2-2; D: -; DNA: TGTGCCAGCAGCTTGGGGGCCGGGGAGCTGTTTTTT; CDR3: CASSLGAGELFF
V: TRBV28; size: once; J: TRBJ1-6; D: -; DNA: TGTGCCAGTGGGGGCTTCCGGAGCTCCTATAATTCACCCCTCCACTTT; CDR3: CASGGFRSSYNSPLHF
V: TRBV9; size: -; J: TRBJ1-6; D: -; DNA: TGTGCCAGCAGCGTAGGAGACGGCTATAATTCACCCCTCCACTTT; CDR3: CASSVGDGYNSPLHF
V: TRBV7-9; size: -; J: TRBJ2-7; D: TRBD1; DNA: TGTGCCATCCCAGCTTCTAACAGGGGCTACGAGCAGTACTTC; CDR3: CAIPASNRGYEQYF
V: TRBV7-9; size: -; J: TRBJ1-4; D: -; DNA: TGTGCCAGCAGCCAAGGGGAGGGGGAAAAACTGTTTTTT; CDR3: CASSQGEGEKLFF
V: TRBV11-2; size: few; J: TRBJ1-4; D: TRBD1; DNA: TGTGCCAGCAGCTCGCCCGGGACAGGGGATGAAAAACTGTTTTTT; CDR3: CASSSPGTGDEKLFF
V: TRBV5-1; size: once; J: TRBJ1-6; D: TRBD1; DNA: TGCGCCAGCAGCGAACGACAGGGGGGAGGGAATTCACCCCTCCACTTT; CDR3: CASSERQGGGNSPLHF
V: TRBV6-5; size: -; J: TRBJ2-3; D: -; DNA: TGTGCCAGCAGTCCCTCGACAGTGAGCACAGATACGCAGTATTTT; CDR3: CASSPSTVSTDTQYF
V: TRBV7-9; size: -; J: TRBJ2-2; D: -; DNA: TGTGCCAGCAGCTTAGTTGACGGAACCGGGGAGCTGTTTTTT; CDR3: CASSLVDGTGELFF
V: TRBV4-1; size: -; J: TRBJ2-4; D: -; DNA: TGCGCCAGCAGCCCTCAGGCCGTTAAAAACATTCAGTACTTC; CDR3: CASSPQAVKNIQYF
V: TRBV19; size: few; J: TRBJ2-6; D: -; DNA: TGTGCCAGTAGTATCCAGCCTTCTGGGGCCAACGTCCTGACTTTC; CDR3: CASSIQPSGANVLTF
V: TRBV12-3/TRBV12-4; size: few; J: TRBJ2-1; D: -; DNA: TGTGCCAGCAGTCCCCTGATTGGGAATGAGCAGTTCTTC; CDR3: CASSPLIGNEQFF
V: TRBV9; size: -; J: TRBJ2-6; D: -; DNA: TGTGCCAGCAGCGTTCAGGGATCTGGGGCCAACGTCCTGACTTTC; CDR3: CASSVQGSGANVLTF
V: TRBV2; size: -; J: TRBJ2-5; D: -; DNA: TGTGCCAGCAGTGAATCACAGGTCCAAGAGACCCAGTACTTC; CDR3: CASSESQVQETQYF
V: TRBV5-6; size: -; J: TRBJ1-6; D: -; DNA: TGTGCCAGCAGCCATGGGAGCTCCTATAATTCACCCCTCCACTTT; CDR3: CASSHGSSYNSPLHF
V: TRBV28; size: few; J: TRBJ1-4; D: -; DNA: TGTGCCAGCAGTTCTCCGGTTAGAGAAAAACTGTTTTTT; CDR3: CASSSPVREKLFF
V: TRBV5-8; size: few; J: TRBJ1-2; D: -; DNA: TGTGCCAGCAGCTTTCAGACTAACTATGGCTACACCTTC; CDR3: CASSFQTNYGYTF
V: TRBV5-1; size: -; J: TRBJ2-7; D: -; DNA: TGCGCCAGCAGCGTCAGGGGGGGAAGCTCCTACGAGCAGTACTTC; CDR3: CASSVRGGSSYEQYF
V: TRBV6-5; size: -; J: TRBJ1-5; D: -; DNA: TGTGCCAGCACTCCATCTCCTTATCAGCCCCAGCATTTT; CDR3: CASTPSPYQPQHF
V: TRBV11-3; size: -; J: TRBJ2-7; D: TRBD1; DNA: TGTGCCAGCAGCTCCACAGGGGATAACCGCGAGCAGTACTTC; CDR3: CASSSTGDNREQYF
V: TRBV6-5; size: -; J: TRBJ1-3; D: -; DNA: TGTGCCAGCGGTCCGCTACGGAGGTCTGGAAACACCATATATTTT; CDR3: CASGPLRRSGNTIYF
V: TRBV5-1; size: -; J: TRBJ1-2; D: -; DNA: TGCGCCAGCAGCTTGGGTAGGGGAGGTGGCTACACCTTC; CDR3: CASSLGRGGGYTF
V: TRBV3-1/TRBV3-2; size: -; J: TRBJ2-2; D: -; DNA: TGTGCCAGCAGCCCCATCATGTTAACCGGGGAGCTGTTTTTT; CDR3: CASSPIMLTGELFF
V: TRBV6-6; size: once; J: TRBJ1-4; D: -; DNA: TGTGCCAGCAGTTATACGGGGTCAGGAGGGGAAAAACTGTTTTTT; CDR3: CASSYTGSGGEKLFF
V: TRBV5-1; size: -; J: TRBJ2-3; D: TRBD1; DNA: TGCGCCAGCAGCTTGAGGACAGGGTTCAGCGCAGATACGCAGTATTTT; CDR3: CASSLRTGFSADTQYF
V: TRBV10-3; size: -; J: TRBJ2-3; D: -; DNA: TGTGCCATCAGTGAGGCGGGGAGGAAGCAGTATTTT; CDR3: CAISEAGRKQYF
V: TRBV7-3; size: -; J: TRBJ2-2; D: TRBD2; DNA: TGTGCCAGCAGCCGAACTAGCGGGGGGACCACCGGGGAGCTGTTTTTT; CDR3: CASSRTSGGTTGELFF
V: TRBV4-2; size: -; J: TRBJ2-5; D: TRBD2; DNA: TGTGCCAGCAAATTTAGCGGGGGAGAGACCCAGTACTTC; CDR3: CASKFSGGETQYF
V: TRBV9; size: -; J: TRBJ2-1; D: -; DNA: TGTGCCAGCAGCGTAGGAGGTGGGGGGGCCTCCTACAATGAGCAGTTCTTC; CDR3: CASSVGGGGASYNEQFF
V: TRBV11-2; size: -; J: TRBJ1-1; D: -; DNA: TGTGCCAGCAGCTTCGTTGAGAACACTGAAGCTTTCTTT; CDR3: CASSFVENTEAFF
V: TRBV4-1; size: -; J: TRBJ2-7; D: TRBD1; DNA: TGCGCCAGCAGCCAGGGTCTTCGCGGGGACAGGGATCTTTGGCAGTACTTC; CDR3: CASSQGLRGDRDLWQYF
V: TRBV5-4; size: -; J: TRBJ2-7; D: TRBD1; DNA: TGTGCCAGCAGCTTGGTCGGACAGGGGGCCTACGAGCAGTACTTC; CDR3: CASSLVGQGAYEQYF
V: TRBV15; size: many; J: TRBJ2-2; D: -; DNA: TGTGCCACCAGCAGAGCGGGGTTGGACACCGGGGAGCTGTTTTTT; CDR3: CATSRAGLDTGELFF
V: TRBV9; size: -; J: TRBJ1-1; D: -; DNA: TGTGCCAGCAGCGGGGGGAACGGAAGGAACACTGAAGCTTTCTTT; CDR3: CASSGGNGRNTEAFF
V: TRBV4-1; size: -; J: TRBJ1-1; D: -; DNA: TGCGCCAGCAGCCAAGGGACAGTCGGGGTTAAGGGGACTGAAGCTTTCTTT; CDR3: CASSQGTVGVKGTEAFF
V: TRBV19; size: -; J: TRBJ1-6; D: -; DNA: TGTGCCAGCGGGAGCTCCTATAATTCACCCCTCCACTTT; CDR3: CASGSSYNSPLHF
V: TRBV7-9; size: -; J: TRBJ1-2; D: -; DNA: TGTGCCAGCAGGTCCGGTGGGGCCGACGGCTATGGCTACACCTTC; CDR3: CASRSGGADGYGYTF
V: TRBV2; size: few; J: TRBJ2-1; D: -; DNA: TGTGCCAGCAGTGAGGTTCGGCTAAGCAATGAGCAGTTCTTC; CDR3: CASSEVRLSNEQFF
V: TRBV3-1/TRBV3-2; size: -; J: TRBJ1-6; D: -; DNA: TGTGCCAGCAGCCAGGATAGCGGGTTTTTGCCACCCCTCCACTTT; CDR3: CASSQDSGFLPPLHF
V: TRBV27; size: -; J: TRBJ2-3; D: -; DNA: TGTGCCAGCAGTTTATCAAGGACAGATACGCAGTATTTT; CDR3: CASSLSRTDTQYF
V: TRBV5-1; size: -; J: TRBJ1-5; D: TRBD1; DNA: TGCGCCAGCAGCTTGGAGGGCAGGGGGCATCAGCCCCAGCATTTT; CDR3: CASSLEGRGHQPQHF
V: TRBV5-1; size: -; J: TRBJ2-5; D: -; DNA: TGCGCCAGCAGTGAGGCCGTCCTCCAAGAGACCCAGTACTTC; CDR3: CASSEAVLQETQYF
V: TRBV6-5; size: -; J: TRBJ2-5; D: -; DNA: TGTGCCAACAATCCGGGGAGCGCCCCCGAGACCCAGTACTTC; CDR3: CANNPGSAPETQYF
V: TRBV18; size: -; J: TRBJ2-4; D: TRBD1; DNA: TGTGCCAGCTCACCACAGGGGGCCGGGGACATTCAGTACTTC; CDR3: CASSPQGAGDIQYF